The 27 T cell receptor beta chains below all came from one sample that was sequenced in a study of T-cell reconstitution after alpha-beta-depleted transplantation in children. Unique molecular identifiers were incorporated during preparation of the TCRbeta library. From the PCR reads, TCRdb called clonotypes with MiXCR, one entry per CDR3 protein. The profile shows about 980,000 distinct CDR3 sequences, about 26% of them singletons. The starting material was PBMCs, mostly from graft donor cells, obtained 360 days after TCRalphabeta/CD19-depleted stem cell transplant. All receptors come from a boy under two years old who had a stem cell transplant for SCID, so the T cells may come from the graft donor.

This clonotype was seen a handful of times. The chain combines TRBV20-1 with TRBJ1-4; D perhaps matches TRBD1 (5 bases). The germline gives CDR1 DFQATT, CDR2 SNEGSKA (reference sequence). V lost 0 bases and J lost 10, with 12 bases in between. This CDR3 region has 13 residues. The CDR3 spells CSARETGRGKLFF. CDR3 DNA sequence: TGCAGTGCTAGAGAAACAGGCCGCGGAAAACTGTTTTTT.

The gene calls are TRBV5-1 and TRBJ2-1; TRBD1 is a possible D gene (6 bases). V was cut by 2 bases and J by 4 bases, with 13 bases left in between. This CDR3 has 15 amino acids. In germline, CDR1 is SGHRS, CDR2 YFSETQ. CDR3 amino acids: CASSFRQEIYNEQFF. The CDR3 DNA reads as TGCGCCAGCAGCTTTCGACAGGAGATTTACAATGAGCAGTTCTTC.

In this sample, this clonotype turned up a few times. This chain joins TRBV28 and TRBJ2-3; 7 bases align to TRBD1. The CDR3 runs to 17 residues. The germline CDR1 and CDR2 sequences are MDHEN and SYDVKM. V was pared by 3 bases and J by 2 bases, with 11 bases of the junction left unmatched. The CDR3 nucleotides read TGTGCCAGCAGTTTTATTGGGGTGACAGGGAACACAGATACGCAGTATTTT. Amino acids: CASSFIGVTGNTDTQYF.

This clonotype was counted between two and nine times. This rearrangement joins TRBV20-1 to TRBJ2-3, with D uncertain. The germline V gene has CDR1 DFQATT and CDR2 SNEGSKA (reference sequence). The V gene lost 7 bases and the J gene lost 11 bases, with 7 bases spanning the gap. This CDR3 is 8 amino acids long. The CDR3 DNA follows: TGCAGTGGAGCCCTGCAGTATTTT. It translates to CSGALQYF.

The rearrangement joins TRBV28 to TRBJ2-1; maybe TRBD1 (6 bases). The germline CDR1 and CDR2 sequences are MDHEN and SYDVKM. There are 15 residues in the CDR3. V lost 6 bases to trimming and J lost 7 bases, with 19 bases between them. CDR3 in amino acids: CASRFDRGGKNEQFF. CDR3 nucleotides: TGTGCCAGCAGATTCGACAGAGGGGGAAAGAATGAGCAGTTCTTC.

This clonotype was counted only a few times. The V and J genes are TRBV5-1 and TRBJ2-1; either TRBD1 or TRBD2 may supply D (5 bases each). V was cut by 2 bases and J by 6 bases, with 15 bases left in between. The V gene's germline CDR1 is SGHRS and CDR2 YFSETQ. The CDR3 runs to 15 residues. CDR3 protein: CASSLGDRRSNEQFF. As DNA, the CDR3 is TGCGCCAGCAGCTTAGGGGACCGGCGGTCCAATGAGCAGTTCTTC.

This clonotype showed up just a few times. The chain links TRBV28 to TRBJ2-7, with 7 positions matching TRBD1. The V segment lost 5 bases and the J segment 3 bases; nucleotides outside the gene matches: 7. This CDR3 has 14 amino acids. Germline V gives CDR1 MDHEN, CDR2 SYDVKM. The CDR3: CASSPLRTGYEQYF. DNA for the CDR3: TGTGCCAGCAGTCCCCTTCGGACAGGCTACGAGCAGTACTTC.

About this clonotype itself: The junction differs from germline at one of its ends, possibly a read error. The CDR3 DNA sequence: TGTGCCAGCAGCTTCGGGCCGCATCGAGGGAACCCCGGGGAGCTGTTTTTT. As protein: CASSFGPHRGNPGELFF. The V call is TRBV7-2, the J call TRBJ2-2; the D gene is possibly TRBD2 (5 bases). The V gene's germline CDR1 is SGHTA and CDR2 FQGNSA. The CDR3 has 17 amino acids.

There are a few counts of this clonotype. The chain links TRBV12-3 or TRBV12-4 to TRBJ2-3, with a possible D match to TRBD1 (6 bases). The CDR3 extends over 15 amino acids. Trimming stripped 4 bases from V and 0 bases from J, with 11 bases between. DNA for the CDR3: TGTGCCAGCAGTTCTTGGGGGCTCAGCACAGATACGCAGTATTTT. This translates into CASSSWGLSTDTQYF.

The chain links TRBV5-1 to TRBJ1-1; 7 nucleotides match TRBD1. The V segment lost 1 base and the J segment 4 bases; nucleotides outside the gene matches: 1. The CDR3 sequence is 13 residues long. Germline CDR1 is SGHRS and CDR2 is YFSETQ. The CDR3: CASSLRDSTEAFF. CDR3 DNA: TGCGCCAGCAGCTTGAGGGACAGCACTGAAGCTTTCTTT.

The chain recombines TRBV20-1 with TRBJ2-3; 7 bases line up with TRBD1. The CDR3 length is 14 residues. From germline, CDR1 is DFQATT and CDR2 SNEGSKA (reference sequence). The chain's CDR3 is CSARGGSPIDTQYF. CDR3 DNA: TGCAGCGCACGAGGGGGCTCTCCTATAGATACGCAGTATTTT.

CDR3 sequence (DNA): TGTGCCATCAGTGCCATCCGGGTAATACCCATACCGGAATCCTACAATGAGCAGTTCTTC. Protein sequence: CAISAIRVIPIPESYNEQFF. V and J are TRBV10-3 and TRBJ2-1; D unclear. This CDR3 has 20 amino acids. Germline CDR1 and CDR2: ENHRY and SYGVKD. V lost 4 bases and J lost 1, with 26 bases in between.

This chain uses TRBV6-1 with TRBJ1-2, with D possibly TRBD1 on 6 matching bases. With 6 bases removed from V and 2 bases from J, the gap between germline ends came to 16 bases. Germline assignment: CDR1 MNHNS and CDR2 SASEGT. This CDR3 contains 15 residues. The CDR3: CASRDYRVTNYGYTF. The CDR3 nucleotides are TGTGCCAGCAGGGACTACAGGGTGACCAACTATGGCTACACCTTC.

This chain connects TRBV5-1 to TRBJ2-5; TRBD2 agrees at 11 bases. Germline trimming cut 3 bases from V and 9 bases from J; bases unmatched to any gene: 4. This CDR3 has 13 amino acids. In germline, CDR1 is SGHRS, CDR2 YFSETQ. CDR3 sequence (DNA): TGCGCCAGCAGCTGGAGACTAGCGGGACCCCAGTACTTC. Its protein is CASSWRLAGPQYF.

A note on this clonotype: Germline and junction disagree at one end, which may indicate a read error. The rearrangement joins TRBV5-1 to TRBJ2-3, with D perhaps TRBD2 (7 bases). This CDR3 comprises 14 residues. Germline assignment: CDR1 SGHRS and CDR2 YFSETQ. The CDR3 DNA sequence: TGTGCCAGCAGCTTAGGGGGGGCGGCAGATACGCAGTATTTT. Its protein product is CASSLGGAADTQYF.

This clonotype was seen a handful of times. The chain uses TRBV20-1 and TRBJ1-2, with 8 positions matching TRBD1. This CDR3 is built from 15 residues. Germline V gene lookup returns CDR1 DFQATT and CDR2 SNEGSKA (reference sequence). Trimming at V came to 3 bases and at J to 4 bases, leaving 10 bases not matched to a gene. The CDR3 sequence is CSARVPQGAAYGYTF. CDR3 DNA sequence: TGCAGTGCTAGGGTCCCGCAGGGGGCGGCCTATGGCTACACCTTC.

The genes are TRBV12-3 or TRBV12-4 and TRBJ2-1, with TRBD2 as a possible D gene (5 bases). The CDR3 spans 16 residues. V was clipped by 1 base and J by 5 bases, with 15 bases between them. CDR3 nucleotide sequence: TGTGCCAGCAGTTTAGTAGGCGGGCGGCCTAACAATGAGCAGTTCTTC. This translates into CASSLVGGRPNNEQFF.

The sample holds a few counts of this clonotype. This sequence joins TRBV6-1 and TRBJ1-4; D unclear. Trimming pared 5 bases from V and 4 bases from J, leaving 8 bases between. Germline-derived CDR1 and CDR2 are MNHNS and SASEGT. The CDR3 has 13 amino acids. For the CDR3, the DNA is TGTGCCAGCAGTCGCAACAGTAATGAAAAACTGTTTTTT. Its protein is CASSRNSNEKLFF.

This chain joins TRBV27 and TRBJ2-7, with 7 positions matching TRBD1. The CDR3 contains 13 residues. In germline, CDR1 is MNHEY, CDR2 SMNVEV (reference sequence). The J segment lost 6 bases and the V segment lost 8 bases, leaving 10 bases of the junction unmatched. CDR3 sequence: CASQGDGTLEQYF. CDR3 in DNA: TGTGCCAGCCAGGGGGACGGGACCCTCGAGCAGTACTTC.

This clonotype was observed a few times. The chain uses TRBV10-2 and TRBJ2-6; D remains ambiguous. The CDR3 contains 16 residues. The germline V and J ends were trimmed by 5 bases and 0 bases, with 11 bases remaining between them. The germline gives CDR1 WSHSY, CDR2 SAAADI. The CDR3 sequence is CASSMRPGSGANVLTF. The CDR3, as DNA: TGCGCCAGCAGTATGCGTCCGGGCTCTGGGGCCAACGTCCTGACTTTC.

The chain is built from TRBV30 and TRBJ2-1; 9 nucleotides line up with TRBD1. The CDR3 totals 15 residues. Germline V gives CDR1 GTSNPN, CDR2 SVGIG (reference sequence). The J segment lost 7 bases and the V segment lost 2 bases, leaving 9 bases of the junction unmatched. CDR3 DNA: TGTGCCTGGAGTCTCCGGGGACAGGGTAGGAATGAGCAGTTCTTC. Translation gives CAWSLRGQGRNEQFF.

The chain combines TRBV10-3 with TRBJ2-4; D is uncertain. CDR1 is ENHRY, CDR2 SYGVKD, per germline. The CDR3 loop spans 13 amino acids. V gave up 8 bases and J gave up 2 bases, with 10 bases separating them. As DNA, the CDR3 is TGTGCCATCTCAGTAGAATCCAAAAACATTCAGTACTTC. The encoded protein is CAISVESKNIQYF.

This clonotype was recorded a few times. The CDR3 sequence is CASSIVYGIGELFF. In DNA form, the CDR3 reads TGTGCCAGTAGTATAGTGTACGGGATCGGGGAGCTGTTTTTT. The chain recombines TRBV19 with TRBJ2-2; possibly TRBD2 for D (5 bases). V was cut by 1 base and J by 7 bases, with 10 bases left in between. CDR3 length equals 14 residues. Germline CDR1 and CDR2: LNHDA and SQIVND (reference sequence).

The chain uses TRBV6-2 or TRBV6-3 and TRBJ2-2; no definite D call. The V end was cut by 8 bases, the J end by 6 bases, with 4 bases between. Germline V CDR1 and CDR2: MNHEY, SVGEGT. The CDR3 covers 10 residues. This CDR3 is CASPPGELFF. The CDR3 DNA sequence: TGTGCCAGCCCCCCCGGGGAGCTGTTTTTT.

CDR3 sequence (DNA): TGCAGTGCCAAGCAGGGGGGGGAGTGGACAGATACGCAGTATTTT. Translation: CSAKQGGEWTDTQYF. The V gene is TRBV20-1, the J gene TRBJ2-3, with D possibly called TRBD1 or TRBD2 (7 bases each). The CDR3 runs 15 residues. Trimming removed 6 bases at V and 3 bases at J, with 19 bases between. CDR1 is DFQATT and CDR2 is SNEGSKA in the germline V gene (reference sequence).

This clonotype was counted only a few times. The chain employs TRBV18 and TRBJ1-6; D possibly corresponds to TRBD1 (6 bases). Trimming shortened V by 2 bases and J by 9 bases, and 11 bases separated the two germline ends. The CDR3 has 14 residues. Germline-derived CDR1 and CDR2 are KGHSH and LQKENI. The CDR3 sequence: CASSPRTDISPLHF. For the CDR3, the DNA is TGTGCCAGCTCACCAAGGACAGATATTTCACCCCTCCACTTT.

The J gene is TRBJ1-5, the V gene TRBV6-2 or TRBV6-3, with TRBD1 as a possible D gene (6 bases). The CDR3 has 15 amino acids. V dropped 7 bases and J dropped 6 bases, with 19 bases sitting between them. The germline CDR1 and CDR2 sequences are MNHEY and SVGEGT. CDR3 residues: CASNRAYFTGQPQHF. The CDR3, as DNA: TGTGCCAGCAACAGGGCCTACTTCACAGGTCAGCCCCAGCATTTT.